These T cell receptor beta chains were read from a single sample in a study of sequential checkpoint blockade in melanoma. Some clones are missing from TCRdb's copy, which holds only in-frame ones; the method was immunoSEQ multiplex PCR. The data hold fewer than 25,000 clones, with 65% to 90% observed a single time. Sequenced material: CD8+ T cells sorted from blood (inferred from file names), taken from a patient given nivolumab and ipilimumab in sequence. The receptors originated from a human donor with melanoma. Both conserved end residues are part of each CDR3. Fields, in order: D gene, clone size, J gene, V gene, CDR3 protein, CDR3 DNA. D genes are given only for firm matches. The listing skips clone size in some rows; elsewhere it reads once, few, many or a size class.

- - TRBJ2-6 TRBV27 CASSLGAGTSGANVLTF TGTGCCAGCAGTTTAGGGGCCGGAACCTCTGGGGCCAACGTCCTGACTTTC
- - TRBJ2-2 TRBV27 CASSFYYTLTGELFF TGTGCCAGCAGTTTTTACTACACCCTCACCGGGGAGCTGTTTTTT
- once TRBJ2-3 TRBV19 CASSIGASSTDTQYF TGTGCCAGTAGTATAGGGGCTAGCAGCACAGATACGCAGTATTTT
TRBD2 - TRBJ2-1 TRBV4-3 CASSQDWEGRSYNEQFF TGCGCCAGCAGCCAAGATTGGGAGGGCCGCTCCTACAATGAGCAGTTCTTC
TRBD2 once TRBJ2-7 TRBV2 CASTQESSGSYEQYF TGTGCCAGCACCCAAGAGAGTAGCGGGAGTTACGAGCAGTACTTC
TRBD1 - TRBJ1-4 TRBV27 CASSTPGQGAEKPFF TGTGCCAGCAGTACTCCGGGACAGGGGGCCGAAAAACCGTTTTTT
TRBD2 - TRBJ2-7 TRBV27 CASSSDPAGGLEQYF TGTGCCAGCAGTTCCGATCCAGCGGGGGGGCTCGAGCAGTACTTC
- - TRBJ2-7 TRBV28 CASSLNPLVEQYF TGTGCCAGCAGTTTAAACCCCCTAGTTGAGCAGTACTTC
- medium-sized TRBJ1-2 TRBV5-1 CASRSEGGHYYGYTF TGCGCCAGCAGATCTGAGGGGGGGCACTACTATGGCTACACCTTC
TRBD2 - TRBJ2-1 TRBV19 CASSITGGAANEQFF TGTGCCAGTAGTATCACCGGGGGGGCTGCCAATGAGCAGTTCTTC
TRBD1 - TRBJ2-7 TRBV28 CASRGQGVYEQYF TGTGCCAGCAGGGGACAGGGGGTTTACGAGCAGTACTTC
TRBD1 once TRBJ2-1 TRBV7-9 CASSLGTGFQGEQFF TGTGCCAGCAGCTTAGGGACAGGGTTTCAGGGTGAGCAGTTCTTC
- - TRBJ1-4 TRBV27 CASSPSSGEVGEKLFF TGTGCCAGCAGCCCCTCTAGCGGTGAGGTTGGTGAAAAACTGTTTTTT
- - TRBJ1-6 TRBV19 CASSILAAASYNSPLHF TGTGCCAGTAGTATACTGGCCGCCGCCTCCTATAATTCACCCCTCCACTTT
- few TRBJ2-7 TRBV11-1 CASSLRGNHYEQYF TGTGCCAGCAGCTTACGGGGAAACCACTACGAGCAGTACTTC
TRBD2 - TRBJ2-3 TRBV10-3 CAISERRGGLDTQYF TGTGCCATCAGTGAACGGCGGGGGGGCTTAGATACGCAGTATTTT
- - TRBJ2-5 TRBV7-2 CASSLDQRAETQYF TGTGCCAGCAGCCTAGATCAGCGGGCGGAGACCCAGTACTTC
- few TRBJ2-7 TRBV29-1 CSVVTSLHYEQYF TGCAGCGTTGTAACTAGCCTACACTACGAGCAGTACTTC
- - TRBJ1-1 TRBV15 CATSRDPKGRTNTEAFF TGTGCCACCAGCAGAGATCCGAAGGGGCGAACGAACACTGAAGCTTTCTTT
TRBD1 - TRBJ2-7 TRBV19 CASSIGGQDYEQYF TGTGCCAGTAGTATAGGGGGACAGGACTACGAGCAGTACTTC
TRBD1 few TRBJ2-7 TRBV6-1 CASSEDRAHEQYF TGTGCCAGCTCAGAGGACAGGGCCCACGAGCAGTACTTC
- - TRBJ1-2 TRBV5-5 CASSFPGSINYGYTF TGTGCCAGCAGCTTTCCCGGGTCCATAAACTATGGCTACACCTTC
- - TRBJ1-1 TRBV7-2 CASSLGGLGGFTEAFF TGTGCCAGCAGCTTAGGAGGGTTAGGAGGGTTCACTGAAGCTTTCTTT
- - TRBJ2-1 TRBV4-3 CASSPAVAGYNEQFF TGCGCCAGCAGCCCGGCCGTCGCGGGCTACAATGAGCAGTTCTTC
- once TRBJ1-5 TRBV27 CASRVVGGNQPQHF TGTGCCAGCAGGGTCGTAGGGGGCAATCAGCCCCAGCATTTT
- - TRBJ2-7 TRBV7-8 CASSHDRTYEQYF TGTGCCAGCAGCCATGACAGAACCTACGAGCAGTACTTC
TRBD1 few TRBJ1-5 TRBV7-2 CASSRWQGAQPQHF TGTGCCAGCAGCCGATGGCAGGGGGCCCAGCCCCAGCATTTT
- - TRBJ2-7 TRBV5-4 CAGSPQGEASYEQYF TGTGCCGGCAGCCCGCAGGGTGAGGCCTCCTACGAGCAGTACTTC
TRBD1 - TRBJ2-7 TRBV7-9 CASSYPGQATYEQYF TGTGCCAGCAGCTACCCGGGACAGGCGACCTACGAGCAGTACTTC
- - TRBJ2-7 TRBV11-2 CASSFGRRATYEQYF TGTGCCAGCAGCTTTGGCAGGAGGGCCACCTACGAGCAGTACTTC
TRBD1 - TRBJ2-7 TRBV27 CASSRGQGAYEQYF TGTGCCAGCAGTCGGGGACAGGGGGCTTACGAGCAGTACTTC
TRBD1 - TRBJ2-5 TRBV7-9 CASSSPRDREETQYF TGTGCCAGCAGCTCCCCCAGGGACAGAGAAGAGACCCAGTACTTC
TRBD1 - TRBJ1-1 TRBV2 CASSGDRAPTLMNTEAFF TGTGCCAGCAGTGGCGACAGGGCCCCCACCCTTATGAACACTGAAGCTTTCTTT